These 18 T cell receptor beta chains originate from one sample sequenced in a study of blood T cell repertoires in COVID-19. Generated by immunoSEQ multiplex PCR, the TCRdb table keeps only in-frame clones and is missing some. The table shows 220,000 or so clones, with 70% to 85% occurring only once. Input material: PBMCs or T cells enriched from blood (not recorded which). The receptor set was obtained from a woman aged 60-70 years who had recovered from COVID-19.

The chain uses TRBV4-1 and TRBJ1-1, with no clear D. This CDR3 spans 14 amino acids. From germline, CDR1 is MGHRA and CDR2 YSYEKL. V was clipped by 3 bases and J by 4 bases, with 12 bases between them. CDR3 nucleotides: TGCGCCAGCAGCCAGGCTTGGGCTGGCACTGAAGCTTTCTTT. Amino acids: CASSQAWAGTEAFF.

The chain combines TRBV7-2 with TRBJ2-1, with 9 bases lining up with TRBD2. J lost 4 bases, V lost 4 bases, and 8 bases had no gene match. Germline V gene lookup returns CDR1 SGHTA and CDR2 FQGNSA. The CDR3 spans 16 residues. In DNA form, the CDR3 reads TGTGCCAGCAGCTCACCGCCGGGACTAGCTTACAATGAGCAGTTCTTC. Encoded protein: CASSSPPGLAYNEQFF.

This clone appeared a single time. The CDR3 DNA reads TGCAGCGGGGACAGGGGACTCCACAATGAGCAGTTCTTC. This codes for CSGDRGLHNEQFF. This chain uses TRBV29-1 with TRBJ2-1, with 10 bases lining up with TRBD1. Per the germline V gene, CDR1 is SQVTM and CDR2 is ANQGSEA. Unmatched junction bases numbered 5, after V lost 7 bases and J lost 5 bases. The CDR3 totals 13 residues.

This chain connects TRBV7-8 to TRBJ2-7; 9 bases align to TRBD1. J lost 3 bases, V lost 1 base, and 7 bases had no gene match. This CDR3 has 16 residues. Germline values: CDR1 SGHVS, CDR2 FQNEAQ. The CDR3, as DNA: TGTGCCAGCAGCTTAGTTTTGGGACAGGGAATCTACGAGCAGTACTTC. Its translation: CASSLVLGQGIYEQYF.

The chain combines TRBV10-3 with TRBJ2-4, with D possibly TRBD2 on 7 matching bases. CDR1 and CDR2 from the germline V gene are ENHRY and SYGVKD. CDR3 size: 14 residues. The germline V and J ends were trimmed by 6 bases and 5 bases, with 14 bases remaining between them. CDR3 sequence reads: CAIRGGQGQNIQYF. CDR3 sequence (DNA): TGTGCCATCAGGGGGGGGCAGGGGCAAAACATTCAGTACTTC.

The chain uses TRBV5-1 and TRBJ1-2, with D possibly matching TRBD1 (5 bases). V dropped 4 bases and J dropped 3 bases, with 16 bases sitting between them. This CDR3 comprises 15 residues. In germline, CDR1 is SGHRS, CDR2 YFSETQ. This CDR3 reads CASSPGGTGDYGYTF. The CDR3 nucleotides read TGCGCCAGCAGCCCGGGTGGGACTGGGGACTATGGCTACACCTTC.

J is TRBJ1-5 and V is TRBV6-4; D unresolved. Germline V gene data show CDR1 as MRHNA and CDR2 as SNTAGT. This CDR3 is built from 13 residues. Trimming removed 10 bases at V and 4 bases at J, with 14 bases between. The CDR3 reads CATASEGNQPQHF. As DNA, the CDR3 is TGTGCCACCGCGTCGGAGGGTAATCAGCCCCAGCATTTT.

The chain couples TRBV2 to TRBJ2-5; 9 bases are a match to TRBD2. The CDR3 covers 15 residues. J gave up 1 base and V 0 bases, and 0 bases lay outside the gene matches. In germline, CDR1 is SNHLY, CDR2 FYNNEI. The CDR3 is CASSEASGGQETQYF. Written as DNA, the CDR3 is TGTGCCAGCAGTGAAGCTAGCGGGGGCCAAGAGACCCAGTACTTC.

V and J are TRBV11-2 and TRBJ2-4; D gene ambiguous. V was trimmed by 1 base and J by 1 base, leaving 8 bases between them. Germline assignment: CDR1 SGHAT and CDR2 FQNNGV. CDR3 length: 15 residues. As DNA, the CDR3 is TGTGCCAGCAGCTTAGGCCGGTGGGCCAAAAACATTCAGTACTTC. Protein product: CASSLGRWAKNIQYF.

The rearrangement uses TRBV3-1 (or the pseudogene TRBV3-2) and TRBJ1-4; 7 bases match TRBD1. With 3 bases clipped from V and 8 bases from J, the junction kept 6 bases outside the gene matches. Germline loops: CDR1 LGHDT, CDR2 YNNKEL (reference sequence). This CDR3 is 14 amino acids long. The chain's CDR3 is CASSHRQGGEKLFF. DNA of the CDR3: TGTGCCAGCAGCCACAGACAGGGAGGCGAAAAACTGTTTTTT.

The chain combines TRBV5-1 with TRBJ2-3, with 11 bases identical to TRBD2. The CDR3 covers 15 residues. V was pared by 4 bases and J by 2 bases, with 3 bases of the junction left unmatched. Germline assignment: CDR1 SGHRS and CDR2 YFSETQ. CDR3 nucleotides: TGCGCCAGCAGCGTTAGCGGGGGGGTCACAGATACGCAGTATTTT. This translates into CASSVSGGVTDTQYF.

This rearrangement joins TRBV6-1 to TRBJ1-2; D not certain. Looked up from germline, CDR1 is MNHNS and CDR2 is SASEGT. The CDR3 loop spans 15 amino acids. The V end was cut by 2 bases, the J end by 5 bases, with 15 bases between. This CDR3 is CASSEPAPGYYGYTF. CDR3 DNA: TGTGCCAGCAGTGAACCGGCCCCGGGATATTATGGCTACACCTTC.

This CDR3 reads CASSLGGQGNQPQHF. CDR3 sequence (DNA): TGTGCCAGCAGCTTGGGTGGACAGGGCAATCAGCCCCAGCATTTT. The chain is built from TRBV7-9 and TRBJ1-5; 7 nucleotides agree with TRBD1. With V trimmed by 3 bases and J by 2 bases, 4 bases remained unmatched. Germline CDR1 is SEHNR and CDR2 is FQNEAQ (reference sequence). The CDR3 consists of 15 residues.

This sequence joins TRBV7-2 and TRBJ2-1; 7 nucleotides match TRBD2. The V and J ends lost 1 base and 8 bases, in that order; junction bases with no gene match: 8. Germline CDR1 and CDR2: SGHTA and FQGNSA. CDR3 length: 15 residues. CDR3 loop: CASSLEAGVGYEQFF. In DNA, the CDR3 is TGTGCCAGCAGCTTAGAGGCGGGAGTAGGGTATGAGCAGTTCTTC.

The chain joins TRBV18 to TRBJ2-3, with TRBD2 identical over 9 bases. Germline-derived CDR1 and CDR2 are KGHSH and LQKENI. J was trimmed by 5 bases and V by 3 bases; bases with no gene match: 3. CDR3 length: 14 residues. The CDR3 here is CASSPSGGRDTQYF. For the CDR3, the DNA is TGTGCCAGCTCACCTAGCGGGGGAAGAGATACGCAGTATTTT.

This chain links TRBV7-2 with TRBJ1-4, with D possibly TRBD1 on 5 matching bases. Trimming took 1 base from V and 10 from J, leaving 10 bases between them. The CDR3 runs 13 residues. The germline V gene has CDR1 SGHTA and CDR2 FQGNSA. The CDR3 reads CASSLDGGAKLFF. As DNA, the CDR3 is TGTGCCAGCAGCTTAGACGGTGGGGCAAAACTGTTTTTT.

The rearrangement links TRBV2 to TRBJ2-6; D ambiguous. The CDR3 loop spans 15 amino acids. The V gene lost 7 bases and the J gene lost 0 bases, with 10 bases spanning the gap. Looked up from germline, CDR1 is SNHLY and CDR2 is FYNNEI. CDR3 loop: CASMGRFSGANVLTF. As DNA, the CDR3 is TGTGCCAGCATGGGCAGGTTCTCTGGGGCCAACGTCCTGACTTTC.

The J gene is TRBJ1-5, the V gene TRBV19; D gene unclear. The CDR3 spans 14 residues. Between the trimmed V and J ends, which lost 6 bases and 3 bases, there was a span of 12 bases. Germline values: CDR1 LNHDA, CDR2 SQIVND (reference sequence). CDR3 coding DNA: TGTGCCAGTAGCCTCGGGAAATACAATCAGCCCCAGCATTTT. It codes for CASSLGKYNQPQHF.